What follows are 22 T cell receptor beta chains derived from one specimen sequenced in a study of cytomegalovirus exposure and HLA in healthy donors. The PCR made use of 60 Vbeta and 13 Jbeta primers. The table came from immunoSEQ multiplex PCR; TCRdb's copy has only in-frame clones and leaves some out. The sample lists about 65,000 clones, about 78% occurring once. Sequencing was done on a sample of PBMCs. The receptors originated from a girl aged 5-17 years in good health and CMV-seropositive.

This rearrangement joins TRBV28 to TRBJ1-5, with D uncertain. The germline CDR1 and CDR2 sequences are MDHEN and SYDVKM. The ends were cut back, 6 bases at V and 3 bases at J, with 9 bases in the middle. The CDR3 consists of 13 residues. The CDR3 loop reads CASRVGPNQPQHF. CDR3 nucleotide sequence: TGTGCCAGCAGAGTGGGCCCCAATCAGCCCCAGCATTTT.

The chain carries TRBV7-2 and TRBJ1-1; the D gene is possibly TRBD1 (6 bases). CDR1 is SGHTA, CDR2 FQGNSA, per germline. The CDR3 totals 13 residues. Trimming removed 1 base at V and 8 bases at J, with 11 bases between. This CDR3 reads CASSLGQGKEAFF. As DNA, the CDR3 is TGTGCCAGCAGCTTAGGTCAGGGGAAAGAAGCTTTCTTT.

The rearrangement links TRBV4-1 to TRBJ2-7, with unresolved D. V was shortened by 0 bases and J by 2 bases, with 11 bases between the two germline ends. The CDR3 consists of 15 residues. The germline gives CDR1 MGHRA, CDR2 YSYEKL. The chain's CDR3 is CASSQEEDPTYEQYF. The CDR3 bases are TGCGCCAGCAGCCAAGAAGAGGATCCGACCTACGAGCAGTACTTC.

The chain carries TRBV9 and TRBJ2-3; a possible D gene is TRBD2 (5 bases). Trimming removed 3 bases from V and 4 bases from J, with 9 bases in between. CDR1 and CDR2 from the germline V gene are SGDLS and YYNGEE. The CDR3 contains 13 residues. CDR3 DNA: TGTGCCAGCAGCGGGGGAGACCCAGATACGCAGTATTTT. Its protein product is CASSGGDPDTQYF.

The chain has TRBV5-1 and TRBJ1-6; 10 positions match TRBD1. Trimming cost V 0 bases and J 5 bases; bases outside gene matches: 5. The CDR3 spans 17 residues. Germline V gene sequence: CDR1 SGHRS, CDR2 YFSETQ. CDR3 residues: CASSLGPGTGDNSPLHF. DNA for the CDR3: TGCGCCAGCAGCTTGGGACCGGGGACAGGGGATAATTCACCCCTCCACTTT.

The rearrangement uses TRBV6-1 and TRBJ2-6, with TRBD2 matching over 7 bases. The ends lost 3 bases at V and 2 bases at J; junction bases unmatched: 4. Germline V gene data show CDR1 as MNHNS and CDR2 as SASEGT. The CDR3 has 16 residues. The CDR3 loop is CASSESAGAGANVLTF. The CDR3 DNA reads as TGTGCCAGCAGTGAGTCCGCGGGGGCTGGGGCCAACGTCCTGACTTTC.

The CDR3 sequence is CASGTSGSGEQFF. The DNA for the CDR3 is TGTGCCAGCGGGACTAGCGGGAGTGGTGAGCAGTTCTTC. J is TRBJ2-1 and V is TRBV5-4, with 14 bases that match TRBD2. The CDR3 loop spans 13 amino acids. From germline, CDR1 is SGHNT and CDR2 YYREEE (reference sequence). The J segment lost 9 bases and the V segment lost 7 bases, leaving 3 bases of the junction unmatched.

The genes are TRBV9 and TRBJ2-7; TRBD2 matches at 8 bases. Trimming took 0 bases from V and 2 from J; bases not matched to a gene: 1. CDR3 length equals 14 residues. Germline lookup yields CDR1 SGDLS and CDR2 YYNGEE. CDR3 nucleotides: TGTGCCAGCAGCGTAGCGGGGGGGACCTACGAGCAGTACTTC. Translation: CASSVAGGTYEQYF.

CDR3 sequence reads: CASGLGTGLMNEQYF. For the CDR3, the DNA is TGTGCCAGCGGCCTCGGAACAGGATTGATGAACGAGCAGTACTTC. The rearrangement uses TRBV19 and TRBJ2-7, with TRBD1 as a possible D gene (5 bases). The germline gives CDR1 LNHDA, CDR2 SQIVND (reference sequence). CDR3 length equals 15 residues. The V and J ends lost 9 bases and 5 bases respectively, with 23 bases between them. Filled out from reference TRBV19 and TRBJ2-7, the complete variable domain reads DGGITQSPKYLFRKEGQNVTLSCEQNLNHDAMYWYRQDPGQGLRLIYYSQIVNDFQKGDIAEGYSVSREKKESFPLTVTSAQKNPTAFYLCASGLGTGLMNEQYFGPGTRLTVT.

This clone was detected once. This chain connects TRBV6-5 to TRBJ2-7; 10 nucleotides match TRBD1. Germline CDR1 and CDR2: MNHEY and SVGAGI. The trim removed 6 bases at V and 4 bases at J, leaving 9 bases unmatched. The length of the CDR3 is 15 residues. CDR3 coding DNA: TGTGCCAGCAGCACCGACAGGGGGCGGGGATACGAGCAGTACTTC. Amino acid sequence: CASSTDRGRGYEQYF.

This chain uses TRBV4-1 with TRBJ2-1; tentatively, D is TRBD2 (6 bases). Trimming shortened V by 6 bases and J by 4 bases, and 16 bases separated the two germline ends. CDR3 length equals 15 residues. Per germline, CDR1 MGHRA and CDR2 YSYEKL. The DNA for the CDR3 is TGCGCCAGCAGTTTAGCGGAGGGGAGGTACAATGAGCAGTTCTTC. Residues: CASSLAEGRYNEQFF.

This chain connects TRBV6-5 to TRBJ2-2; D is possibly TRBD1 (6 bases). The CDR3 extends over 14 amino acids. Looked up from germline, CDR1 is MNHEY and CDR2 is SVGAGI. V lost 7 bases to trimming and J lost 6 bases, with 15 bases between them. The CDR3 DNA is TGTGCCAGCACCTCCCCAGGGGCCCCCGGGGAGCTGTTTTTT. This translates into CASTSPGAPGELFF.

The rearrangement uses TRBV5-6 and TRBJ2-3; TRBD1 might be the D (5 bases). The CDR3 consists of 16 residues. Looked up from germline, CDR1 is SGHDT and CDR2 is YYEEEE. Deletions cut 2 bases from V and 0 bases from J, with 13 bases between. The CDR3 sequence: CASSFLWGSSTDTQYF. The CDR3 DNA is TGTGCCAGCAGCTTTCTATGGGGCTCTAGCACAGATACGCAGTATTTT.

This clone appeared a single time. The chain recombines TRBV30 with TRBJ1-5; D possibly corresponds to TRBD1 (6 bases). Germline-derived CDR1 and CDR2 are GTSNPN and SVGIG (reference sequence). The CDR3 runs to 13 residues. V lost 1 base and J lost 7, with 11 bases in between. The CDR3 here is CAWSDSGAQPQHF. In DNA form, the CDR3 reads TGTGCCTGGAGTGACTCAGGGGCACAGCCCCAGCATTTT.

This clone was seen more than once but under ten times. The V gene is TRBV6-5, the J gene TRBJ2-7; D is perhaps TRBD2 (6 bases). Per germline, CDR1 MNHEY and CDR2 SVGAGI. V was pared by 7 bases and J by 3 bases, with 13 bases between. This CDR3 region has 13 residues. This CDR3 reads CASTPGGHYEQYF. DNA for the CDR3: TGTGCCAGCACCCCAGGAGGGCACTACGAGCAGTACTTC.

The CDR3 loop reads CASSSTALTGELFF. In DNA form, the CDR3 reads TGCGCCAGCAGCTCGACTGCTTTAACCGGGGAGCTGTTTTTT. The V and J genes are TRBV5-1 and TRBJ2-2; D remains unclear. V was pared by 3 bases and J by 5 bases, with 11 bases between. CDR1 and CDR2 (germline): SGHRS, YFSETQ. The CDR3 covers 14 residues. The full variable domain, with the rest looked up from reference TRBV5-1 and TRBJ2-2, is KAGVTQTPRYLIKTRGQQVTLSCSPISGHRSVSWYQQTPGQGLQFLFEYFSETQRNKGNFPGRFSGRQFSNSRSEMNVSTLELGDSALYLCASSSTALTGELFFGEGSRLTVL.

This clone was counted between two and nine times. V gene TRBV27 combines with J gene TRBJ2-7; perhaps TRBD2 as D (6 bases). V lost 2 bases and J lost 5, with 10 bases in between. The CDR3 spans 13 residues. Germline V lookup: CDR1 MNHEY, CDR2 SMNVEV (reference sequence). The chain's CDR3 is CASSLIWGDEQYF. The CDR3, as DNA: TGTGCCAGCAGTTTAATCTGGGGGGACGAGCAGTACTTC.

The chain uses TRBV2 and TRBJ1-5, with 8 positions matching TRBD1. The CDR3 is 17 amino acids. Trimming at V came to 4 bases and at J to 1 base, leaving 9 bases not matched to a gene. Germline CDR1 is SNHLY and CDR2 is FYNNEI. The CDR3 bases are TGTGCCAGCAGTGCGAACTCAGGGGGCTTCAGCAATCAGCCCCAGCATTTT. It yields the protein CASSANSGGFSNQPQHF.

The chain recombines TRBV29-1 with TRBJ2-7; D might be TRBD1 (6 bases). The germline V gene encodes CDR1 SQVTM and CDR2 ANQGSEA. The V end was cut by 7 bases, the J end by 3 bases, with 13 bases between. CDR3 length: 12 amino acids. CDR3 DNA: TGCAGCGCTCGGGACAATAGCTACGAGCAGTACTTC. Amino acids: CSARDNSYEQYF.

The rearrangement links TRBV7-9 to TRBJ1-1; D is uncertain. V was clipped by 5 bases and J by 4 bases, with 11 bases between them. Germline V lookup: CDR1 SEHNR, CDR2 FQNEAQ (reference sequence). The CDR3 totals 13 residues. CDR3 region: CASSATEGTEAFF. As DNA, the CDR3 is TGTGCCAGCAGCGCCACGGAGGGCACTGAAGCTTTCTTT.

The V call is TRBV5-1, the J call TRBJ1-3; no definite D call. Germline values: CDR1 SGHRS, CDR2 YFSETQ. The V end was cut by 4 bases, the J end by 2 bases, with 16 bases between. The CDR3 is 16 residues long. The CDR3 spells CASSLVGGITGNTIYF. As DNA, the CDR3 is TGCGCCAGCAGCCTGGTTGGAGGGATAACTGGAAACACCATATATTTT.

The chain links TRBV7-8 to TRBJ2-5, with 12 nucleotides matching TRBD2. This CDR3 contains 16 residues. V lost 5 bases and J lost 5; bases outside the gene matches: 9. Per the germline V gene, CDR1 is SGHVS and CDR2 is FQNEAQ. The chain's CDR3 is CASSRRLAGDWETQYF. The CDR3 nucleotides read TGTGCCAGCAGCAGACGACTAGCGGGAGATTGGGAGACCCAGTACTTC.